Detailed here is one T cell receptor (beta chain). The antigen is unknown. This entry belongs to a study of a mutant IDH1 vaccine in newly diagnosed glioma. Libraries were prepared by immunoSEQ multiplex PCR; TCRdb keeps only in-frame clonotypes and omits some of them. Among roughly 32,000 clones listed, over 70% were seen once. Time point specified: week 35, safety follow-up. Vaccination used 300 ug of mutant IDH1 20-mer peptide per dose, with topical imiquimod. The TCR was taken from a woman in her 30s with glioma. Some clones in this sample may be carry-over from other donors' samples. This specimen was PBMCs, taken from a glioma patient whose treatment included an IDH1 peptide vaccine.

DNA of the CDR3: TGTGCCATCAATACCGGGACAGCTTACGGCTACACCTTC. This translates into CAINTGTAYGYTF. The J gene is TRBJ1-2, the V gene TRBV10-3; TRBD1 agrees at 7 bases. The CDR3 totals 13 residues. Germline V lookup: CDR1 ENHRY, CDR2 SYGVKD. V lost 7 bases to trimming and J lost 8 bases; unmatched junction nucleotides: 10.